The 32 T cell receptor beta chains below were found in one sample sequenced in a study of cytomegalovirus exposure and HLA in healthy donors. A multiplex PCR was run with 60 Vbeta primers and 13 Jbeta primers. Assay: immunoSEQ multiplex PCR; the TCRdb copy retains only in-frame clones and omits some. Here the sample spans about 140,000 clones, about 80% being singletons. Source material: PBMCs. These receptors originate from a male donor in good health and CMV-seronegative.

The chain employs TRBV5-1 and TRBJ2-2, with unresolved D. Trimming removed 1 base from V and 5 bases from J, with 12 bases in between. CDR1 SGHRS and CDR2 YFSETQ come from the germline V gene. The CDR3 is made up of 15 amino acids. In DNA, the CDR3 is TGCGCCAGCAGCTTGTCGGTTGGTGGTACCGGGGAGCTGTTTTTT. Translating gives CASSLSVGGTGELFF.

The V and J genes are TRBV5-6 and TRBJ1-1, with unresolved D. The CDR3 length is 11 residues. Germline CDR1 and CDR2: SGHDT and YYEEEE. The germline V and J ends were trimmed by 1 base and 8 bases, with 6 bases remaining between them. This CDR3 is CASSLRSEAFF. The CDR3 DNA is TGTGCCAGCAGCTTGCGGAGCGAAGCTTTCTTT.

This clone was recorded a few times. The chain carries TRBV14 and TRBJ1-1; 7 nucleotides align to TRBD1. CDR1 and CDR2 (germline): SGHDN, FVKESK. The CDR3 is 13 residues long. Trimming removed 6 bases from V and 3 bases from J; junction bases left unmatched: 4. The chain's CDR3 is CASRPTGDTEAFF. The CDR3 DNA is TGTGCCAGCAGACCAACAGGGGACACTGAAGCTTTCTTT.

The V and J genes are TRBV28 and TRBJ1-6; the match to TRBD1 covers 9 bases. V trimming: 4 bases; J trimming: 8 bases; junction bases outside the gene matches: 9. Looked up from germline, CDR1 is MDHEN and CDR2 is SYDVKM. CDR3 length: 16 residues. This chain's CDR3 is CASSSAFTGGDSPLHF. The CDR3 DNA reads TGTGCCAGCAGTTCCGCCTTTACAGGGGGCGATTCACCCCTCCACTTT.

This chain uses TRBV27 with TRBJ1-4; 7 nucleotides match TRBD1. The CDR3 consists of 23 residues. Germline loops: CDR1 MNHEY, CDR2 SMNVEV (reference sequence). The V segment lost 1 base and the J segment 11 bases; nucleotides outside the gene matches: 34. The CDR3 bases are TGTGCCAGCAGTTTATTACGGGTGGGAAATGCGCCGGGACAGCCGATTCTGATTAAGAAACTGTTTTTT. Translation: CASSLLRVGNAPGQPILIKKLFF. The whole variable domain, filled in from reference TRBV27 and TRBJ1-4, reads EAQVTQNPRYLITVTGKKLTVTCSQNMNHEYMSWYRQDPGLGLRQIYYSMNVEVTDKGDVPEGYKVSRKEKRNFPLILESPSPNQTSLYFCASSLLRVGNAPGQPILIKKLFFGSGTQLSVL.

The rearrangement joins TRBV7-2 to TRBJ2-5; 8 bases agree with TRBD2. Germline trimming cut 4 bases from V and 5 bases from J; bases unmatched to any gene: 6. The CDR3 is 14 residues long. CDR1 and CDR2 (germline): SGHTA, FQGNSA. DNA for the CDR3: TGTGCCAGCAGCTCCTGGACTAGCCGGGAGACCCAGTACTTC. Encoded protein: CASSSWTSRETQYF.

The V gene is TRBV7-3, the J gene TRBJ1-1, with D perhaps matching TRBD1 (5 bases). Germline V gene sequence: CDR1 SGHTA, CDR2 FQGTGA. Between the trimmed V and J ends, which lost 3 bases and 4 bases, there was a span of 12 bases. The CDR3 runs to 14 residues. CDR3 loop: CASSFAGSSTEAFF. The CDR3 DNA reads TGTGCCAGCAGCTTCGCAGGGTCTAGCACTGAAGCTTTCTTT.

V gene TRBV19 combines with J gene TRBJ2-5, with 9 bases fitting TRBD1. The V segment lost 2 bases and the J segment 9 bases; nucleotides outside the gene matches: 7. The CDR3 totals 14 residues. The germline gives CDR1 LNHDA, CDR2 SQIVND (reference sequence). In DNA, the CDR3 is TGTGCCAGTAGTATATCGGGACAGGGAGATCCCCAGTACTTC. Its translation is CASSISGQGDPQYF.

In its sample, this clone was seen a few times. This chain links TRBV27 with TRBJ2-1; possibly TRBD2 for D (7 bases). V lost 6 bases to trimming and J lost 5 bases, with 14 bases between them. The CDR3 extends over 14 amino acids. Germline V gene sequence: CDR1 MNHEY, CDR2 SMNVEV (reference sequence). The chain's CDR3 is CASRRGGPNNEQFF. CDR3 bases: TGTGCCAGCAGAAGGGGGGGCCCAAACAATGAGCAGTTCTTC.

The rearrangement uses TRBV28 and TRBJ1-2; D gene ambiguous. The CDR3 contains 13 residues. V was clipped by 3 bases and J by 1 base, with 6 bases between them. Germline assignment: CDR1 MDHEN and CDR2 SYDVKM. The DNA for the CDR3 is TGTGCCAGCAGTTTCCAGATTAACTATGGCTACACCTTC. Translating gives CASSFQINYGYTF.

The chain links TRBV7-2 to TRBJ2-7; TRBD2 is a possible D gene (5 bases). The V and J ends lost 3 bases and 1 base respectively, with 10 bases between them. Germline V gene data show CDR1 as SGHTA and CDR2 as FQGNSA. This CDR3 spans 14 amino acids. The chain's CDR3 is CASSFLGGSYEQYF. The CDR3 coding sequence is TGTGCCAGCAGCTTCTTAGGAGGTTCCTACGAGCAGTACTTC.

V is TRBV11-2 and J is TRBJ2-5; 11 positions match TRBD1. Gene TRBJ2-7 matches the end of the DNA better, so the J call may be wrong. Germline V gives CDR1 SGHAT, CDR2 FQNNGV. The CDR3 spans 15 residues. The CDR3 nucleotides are TGTGCCAGCAGTATTGGACAGGGGGCGCAGGCCGAGCAGTACTTC. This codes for CASSIGQGAQAEQYF.

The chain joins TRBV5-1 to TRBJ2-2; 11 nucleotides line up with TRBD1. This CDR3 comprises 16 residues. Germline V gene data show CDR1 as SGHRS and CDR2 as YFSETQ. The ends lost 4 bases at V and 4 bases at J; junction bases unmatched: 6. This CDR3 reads CASSLRDRGGTGELFF. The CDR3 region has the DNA TGCGCCAGCAGCCTACGGGACAGGGGGGGCACCGGGGAGCTGTTTTTT. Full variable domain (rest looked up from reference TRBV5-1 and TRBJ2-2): KAGVTQTPRYLIKTRGQQVTLSCSPISGHRSVSWYQQTPGQGLQFLFEYFSETQRNKGNFPGRFSGRQFSNSRSEMNVSTLELGDSALYLCASSLRDRGGTGELFFGEGSRLTVL.

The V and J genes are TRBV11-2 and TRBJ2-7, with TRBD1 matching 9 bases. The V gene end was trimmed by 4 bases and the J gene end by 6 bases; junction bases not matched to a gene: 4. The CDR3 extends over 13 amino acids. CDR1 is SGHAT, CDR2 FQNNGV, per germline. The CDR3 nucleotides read TGTGCCAGCAGCTGGACAGGGGAAGTCGAGCAGTACTTC. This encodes CASSWTGEVEQYF.

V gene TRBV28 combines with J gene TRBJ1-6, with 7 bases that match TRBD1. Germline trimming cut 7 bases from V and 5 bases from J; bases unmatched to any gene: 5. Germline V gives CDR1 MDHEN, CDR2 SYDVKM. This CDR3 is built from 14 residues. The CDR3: CASKKTGDNSPLHF. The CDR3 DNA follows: TGTGCCAGCAAAAAAACAGGGGATAATTCACCCCTCCACTTT.

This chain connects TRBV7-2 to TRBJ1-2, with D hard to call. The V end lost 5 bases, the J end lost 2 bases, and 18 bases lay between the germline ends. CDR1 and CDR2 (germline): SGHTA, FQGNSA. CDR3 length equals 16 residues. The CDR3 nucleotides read TGTGCCAGCAGCCACCGGAGGGAGAAGGGAAACTATGGCTACACCTTC. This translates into CASSHRREKGNYGYTF.

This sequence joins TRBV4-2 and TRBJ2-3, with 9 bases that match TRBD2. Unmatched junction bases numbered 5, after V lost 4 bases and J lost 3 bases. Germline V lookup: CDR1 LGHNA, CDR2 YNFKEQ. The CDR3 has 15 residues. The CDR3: CASSLGGGETDTQYF. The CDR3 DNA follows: TGTGCCAGCAGCCTCGGCGGGGGGGAGACAGATACGCAGTATTTT.

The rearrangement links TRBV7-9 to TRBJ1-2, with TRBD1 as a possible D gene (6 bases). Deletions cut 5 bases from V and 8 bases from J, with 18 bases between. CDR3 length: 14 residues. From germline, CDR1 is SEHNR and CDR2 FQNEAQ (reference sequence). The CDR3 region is CASSAMGRGFGYTF. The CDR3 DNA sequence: TGTGCCAGCAGCGCCATGGGCAGGGGATTCGGCTACACCTTC.

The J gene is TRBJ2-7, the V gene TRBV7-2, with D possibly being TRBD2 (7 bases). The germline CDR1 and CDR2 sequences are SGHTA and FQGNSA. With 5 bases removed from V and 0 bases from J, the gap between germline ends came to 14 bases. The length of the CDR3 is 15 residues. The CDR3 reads CASSQRGGASYEQYF. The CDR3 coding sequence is TGTGCCAGCAGCCAAAGGGGGGGGGCCTCCTACGAGCAGTACTTC.

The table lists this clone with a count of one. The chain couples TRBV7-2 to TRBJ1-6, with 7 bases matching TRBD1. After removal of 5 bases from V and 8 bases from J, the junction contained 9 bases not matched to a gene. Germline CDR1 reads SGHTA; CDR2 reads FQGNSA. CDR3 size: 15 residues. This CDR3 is CASSATGNSDSPLHF. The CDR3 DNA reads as TGTGCCAGCAGCGCGACAGGGAACTCGGATTCACCCCTCCACTTT.

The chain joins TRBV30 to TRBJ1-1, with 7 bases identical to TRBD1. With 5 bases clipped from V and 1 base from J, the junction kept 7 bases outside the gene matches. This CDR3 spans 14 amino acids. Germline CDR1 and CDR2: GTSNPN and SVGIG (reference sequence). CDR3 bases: TGTGCCTGGTCAACACAGGGGTGGAACACTGAAGCTTTCTTT. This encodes CAWSTQGWNTEAFF.

This CDR3 is CASSQTSGEADTQYF. CDR3 in DNA: TGTGCCAGCAGCCAGACTAGCGGGGAAGCAGATACGCAGTATTTT. This chain uses TRBV7-8 with TRBJ2-3; 11 nucleotides line up with TRBD2. V shed 5 bases, J shed 4 bases, and the junction held 5 bases outside the gene matches. There are 15 residues in the CDR3. CDR1 and CDR2 from the germline V gene are SGHVS and FQNEAQ.

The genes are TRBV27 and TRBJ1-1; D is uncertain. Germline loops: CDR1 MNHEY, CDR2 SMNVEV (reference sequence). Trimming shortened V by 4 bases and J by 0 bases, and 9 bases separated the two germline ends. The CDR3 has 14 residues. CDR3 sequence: CASSSWEVNTEAFF. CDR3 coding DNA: TGTGCCAGCAGTTCTTGGGAGGTGAACACTGAAGCTTTCTTT.

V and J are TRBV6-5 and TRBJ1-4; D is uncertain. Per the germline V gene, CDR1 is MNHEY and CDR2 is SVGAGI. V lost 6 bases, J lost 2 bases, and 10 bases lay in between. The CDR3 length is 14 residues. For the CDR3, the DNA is TGTGCCAGCAGCCCCATTCATACTAATGAAAAACTGTTTTTT. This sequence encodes CASSPIHTNEKLFF.

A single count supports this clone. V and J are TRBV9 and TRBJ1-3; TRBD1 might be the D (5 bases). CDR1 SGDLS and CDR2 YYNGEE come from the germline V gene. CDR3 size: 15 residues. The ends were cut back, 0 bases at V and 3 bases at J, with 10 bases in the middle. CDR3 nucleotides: TGTGCCAGCAGCGTAGTCGGGGGATTTGGAAACACCATATATTTT. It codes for CASSVVGGFGNTIYF.

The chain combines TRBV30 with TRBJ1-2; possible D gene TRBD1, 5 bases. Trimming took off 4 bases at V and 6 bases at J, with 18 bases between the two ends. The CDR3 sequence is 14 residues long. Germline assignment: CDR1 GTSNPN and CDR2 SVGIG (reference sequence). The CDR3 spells CAWMEGLVSNGYTF. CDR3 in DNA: TGTGCCTGGATGGAGGGACTAGTGTCTAATGGCTACACCTTC.

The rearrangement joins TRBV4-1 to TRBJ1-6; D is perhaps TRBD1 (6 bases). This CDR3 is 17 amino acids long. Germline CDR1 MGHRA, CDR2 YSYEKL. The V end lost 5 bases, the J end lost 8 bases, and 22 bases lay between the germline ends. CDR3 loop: CASSFPPRTVGHSPLHF. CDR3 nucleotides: TGCGCCAGCAGCTTCCCCCCCAGGACAGTTGGTCATTCACCCCTCCACTTT.

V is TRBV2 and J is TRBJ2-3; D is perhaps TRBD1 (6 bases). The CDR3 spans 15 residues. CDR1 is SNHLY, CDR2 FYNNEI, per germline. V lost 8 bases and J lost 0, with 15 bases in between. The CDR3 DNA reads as TGTGCCAGCTCCCAGACAGGAGAAAGCACAGATACGCAGTATTTT. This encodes CASSQTGESTDTQYF.

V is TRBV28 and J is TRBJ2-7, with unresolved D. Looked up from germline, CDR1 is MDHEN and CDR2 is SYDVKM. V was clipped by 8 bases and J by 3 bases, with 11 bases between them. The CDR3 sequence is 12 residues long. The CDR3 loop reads CASGNRNYEQYF. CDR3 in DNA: TGTGCCAGCGGCAACAGAAACTACGAGCAGTACTTC.

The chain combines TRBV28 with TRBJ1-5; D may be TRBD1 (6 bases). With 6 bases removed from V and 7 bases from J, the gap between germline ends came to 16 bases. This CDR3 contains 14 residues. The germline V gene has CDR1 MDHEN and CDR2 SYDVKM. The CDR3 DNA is TGTGCCAGCAGACCGAACAGGGAGTTGCAGCCCCAGCATTTT. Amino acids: CASRPNRELQPQHF.

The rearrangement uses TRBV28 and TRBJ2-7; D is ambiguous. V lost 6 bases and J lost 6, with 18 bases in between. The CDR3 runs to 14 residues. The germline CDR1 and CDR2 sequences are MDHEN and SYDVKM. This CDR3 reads CASRLPSVESEQYF. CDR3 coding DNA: TGTGCCAGCAGGCTCCCCTCAGTGGAGAGCGAGCAGTACTTC.

CDR3 region: CASSYHGQDHSYNSPLHF. In DNA form, the CDR3 reads TGTGCCAGCAGTTATCACGGACAGGACCACTCCTATAATTCACCCCTCCACTTT. The chain employs TRBV6-8 and TRBJ1-6; 7 nucleotides align to TRBD1. The trim removed 3 bases at V and 0 bases at J, leaving 8 bases unmatched. This CDR3 is 18 amino acids long. Germline CDR1 reads MNHGY; CDR2 reads SAAAGT.